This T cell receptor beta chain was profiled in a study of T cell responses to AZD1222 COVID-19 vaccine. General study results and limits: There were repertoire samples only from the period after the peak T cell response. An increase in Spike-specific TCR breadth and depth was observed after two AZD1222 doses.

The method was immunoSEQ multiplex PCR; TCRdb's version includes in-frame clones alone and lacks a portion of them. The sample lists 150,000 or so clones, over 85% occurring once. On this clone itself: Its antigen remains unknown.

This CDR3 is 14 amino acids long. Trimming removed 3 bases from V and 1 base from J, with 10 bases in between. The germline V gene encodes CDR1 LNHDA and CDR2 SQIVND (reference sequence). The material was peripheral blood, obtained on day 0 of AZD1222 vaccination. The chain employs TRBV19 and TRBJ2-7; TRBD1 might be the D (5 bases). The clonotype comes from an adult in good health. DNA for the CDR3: TGTGCCAGTAGTATTTCTGACAGTTCCTACGAGCAGTACTTC. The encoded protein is CASSISDSSYEQYF.